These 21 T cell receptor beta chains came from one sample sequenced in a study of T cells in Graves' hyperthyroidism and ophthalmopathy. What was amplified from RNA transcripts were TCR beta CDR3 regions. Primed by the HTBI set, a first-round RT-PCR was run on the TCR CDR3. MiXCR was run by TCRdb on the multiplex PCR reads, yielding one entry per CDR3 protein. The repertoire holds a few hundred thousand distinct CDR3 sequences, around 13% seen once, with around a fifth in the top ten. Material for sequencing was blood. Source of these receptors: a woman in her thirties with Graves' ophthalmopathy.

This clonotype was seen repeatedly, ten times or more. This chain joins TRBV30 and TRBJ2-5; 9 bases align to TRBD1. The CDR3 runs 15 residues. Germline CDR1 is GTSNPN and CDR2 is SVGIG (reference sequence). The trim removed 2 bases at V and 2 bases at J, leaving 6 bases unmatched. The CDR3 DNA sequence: TGTGCCTGGAGTCACCCGGGACAGGGACAAGAGACCCAGTACTTC. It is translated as CAWSHPGQGQETQYF.

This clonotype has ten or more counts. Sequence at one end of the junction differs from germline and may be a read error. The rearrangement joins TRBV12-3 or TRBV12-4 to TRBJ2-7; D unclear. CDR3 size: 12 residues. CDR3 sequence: CASSLGSYEQYF. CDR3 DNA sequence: TGTGCCAGCAGCTTAGGGTCCTACGAGCAGTACTTC.

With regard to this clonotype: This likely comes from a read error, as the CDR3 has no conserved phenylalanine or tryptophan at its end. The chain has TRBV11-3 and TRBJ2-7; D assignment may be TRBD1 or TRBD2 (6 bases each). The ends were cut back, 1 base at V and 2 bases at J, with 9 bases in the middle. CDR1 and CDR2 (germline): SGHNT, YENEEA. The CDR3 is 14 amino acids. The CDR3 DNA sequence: TGTGCCAGCAGCTTAGCGAGGGGGGCCTACGAGCAGTACCTC. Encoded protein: CASSLARGAYEQYL.

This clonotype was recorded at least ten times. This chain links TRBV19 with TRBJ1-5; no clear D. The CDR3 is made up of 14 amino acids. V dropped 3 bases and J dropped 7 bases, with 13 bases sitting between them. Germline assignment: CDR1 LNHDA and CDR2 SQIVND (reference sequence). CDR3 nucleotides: TGTGCCAGTAGTATCGACCTACGACGGCAGCCCCAGCATTTT. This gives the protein CASSIDLRRQPQHF.

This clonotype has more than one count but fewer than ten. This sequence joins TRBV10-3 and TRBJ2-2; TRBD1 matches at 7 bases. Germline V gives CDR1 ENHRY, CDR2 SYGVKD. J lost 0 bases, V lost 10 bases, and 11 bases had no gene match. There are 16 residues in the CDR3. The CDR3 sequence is CATLDRSGTNTGELFF. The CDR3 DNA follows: TGTGCCACCTTGGACAGGTCAGGGACGAACACCGGGGAGCTGTTTTTT.

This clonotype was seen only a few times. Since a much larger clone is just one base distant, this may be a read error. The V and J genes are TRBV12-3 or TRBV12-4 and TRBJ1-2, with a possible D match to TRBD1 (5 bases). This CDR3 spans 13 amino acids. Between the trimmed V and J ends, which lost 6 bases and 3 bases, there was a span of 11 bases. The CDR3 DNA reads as TGTGCCAGCAGCTTACCAGGGTACTATGGCTACACCTTC. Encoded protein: CASSLPGYYGYTF.

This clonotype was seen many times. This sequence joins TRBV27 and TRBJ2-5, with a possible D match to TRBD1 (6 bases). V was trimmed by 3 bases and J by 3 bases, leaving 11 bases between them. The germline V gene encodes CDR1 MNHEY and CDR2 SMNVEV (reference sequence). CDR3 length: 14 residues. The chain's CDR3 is CASSFRTAKETQYF. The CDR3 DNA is TGTGCCAGCAGTTTTCGGACAGCCAAAGAGACCCAGTACTTC.

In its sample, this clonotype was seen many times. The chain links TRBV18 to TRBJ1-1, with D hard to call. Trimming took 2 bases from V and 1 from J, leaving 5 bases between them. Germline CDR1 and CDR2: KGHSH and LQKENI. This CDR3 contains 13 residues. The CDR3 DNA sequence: TGTGCCAGCTCACCAAGAGGGAACACTGAAGCTTTCTTT. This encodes CASSPRGNTEAFF. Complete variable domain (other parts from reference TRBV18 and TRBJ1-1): NAGVMQNPRHLVRRRGQEARLRCSPMKGHSHVYWYRQLPEEGLKFMVYLQKENIIDESGMPKERFSAEFPKEGPSILRIQQVVRGDSAAYFCASSPRGNTEAFFGQGTRLTVV.

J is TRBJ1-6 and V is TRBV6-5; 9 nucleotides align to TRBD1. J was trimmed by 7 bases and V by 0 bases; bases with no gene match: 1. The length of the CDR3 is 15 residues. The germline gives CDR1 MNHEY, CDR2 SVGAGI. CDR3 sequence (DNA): TGTGCCAGCAGTTACTCTGGACAGGGGAATTCACCCCTCCACTTT. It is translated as CASSYSGQGNSPLHF.

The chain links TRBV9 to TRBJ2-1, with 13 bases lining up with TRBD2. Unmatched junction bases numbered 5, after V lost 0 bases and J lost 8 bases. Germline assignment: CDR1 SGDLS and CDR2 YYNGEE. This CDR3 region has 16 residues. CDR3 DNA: TGTGCCAGCAGCGTAGCCCCACTAGCGGGGGGGGATGAGCAGTTCTTC. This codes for CASSVAPLAGGDEQFF.

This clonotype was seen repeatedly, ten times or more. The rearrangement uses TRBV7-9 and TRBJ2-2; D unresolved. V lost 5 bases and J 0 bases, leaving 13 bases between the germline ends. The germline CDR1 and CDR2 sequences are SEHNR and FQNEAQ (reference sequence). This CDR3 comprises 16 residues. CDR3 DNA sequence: TGTGCCAGCAGCGTTCGCACCAAAGCGAACACCGGGGAGCTGTTTTTT. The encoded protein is CASSVRTKANTGELFF.

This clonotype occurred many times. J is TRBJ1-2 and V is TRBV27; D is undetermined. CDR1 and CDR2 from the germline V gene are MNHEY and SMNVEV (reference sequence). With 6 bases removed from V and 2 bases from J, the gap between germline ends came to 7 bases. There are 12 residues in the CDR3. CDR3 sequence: CASSSGNYGYTF. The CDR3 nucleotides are TGTGCCAGCAGCTCCGGGAACTATGGCTACACCTTC.

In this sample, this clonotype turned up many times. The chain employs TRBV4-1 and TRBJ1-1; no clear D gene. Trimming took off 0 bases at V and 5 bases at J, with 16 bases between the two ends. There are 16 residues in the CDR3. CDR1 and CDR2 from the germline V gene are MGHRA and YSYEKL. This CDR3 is CASSQDEGSGRTEAFF. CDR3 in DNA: TGCGCCAGCAGCCAAGATGAAGGGTCGGGTAGAACTGAAGCTTTCTTT.

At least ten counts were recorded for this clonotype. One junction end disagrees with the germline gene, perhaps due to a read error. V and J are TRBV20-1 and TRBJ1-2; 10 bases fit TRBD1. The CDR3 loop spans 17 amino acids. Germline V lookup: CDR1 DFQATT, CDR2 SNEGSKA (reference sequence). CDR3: CSARETGTGVDWGGYTF. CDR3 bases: TGCAGTGCCAGAGAAACCGGGACAGGGGTCGATTGGGGTGGCTACACCTTC.

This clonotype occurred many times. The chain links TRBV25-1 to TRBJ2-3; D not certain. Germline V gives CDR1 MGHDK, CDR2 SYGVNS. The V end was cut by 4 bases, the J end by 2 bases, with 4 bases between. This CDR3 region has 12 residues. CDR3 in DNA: TGTGCCAGCAGTGGGAACACAGATACGCAGTATTTT. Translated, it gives CASSGNTDTQYF.

CDR3 sequence: CASRSGAGVFTGELFF. In DNA, the CDR3 is TGTGCCAGCAGGAGCGGAGCGGGGGTCTTCACCGGGGAGCTGTTTTTT. This chain uses TRBV6-1 with TRBJ2-2, with 8 bases matching TRBD2. The CDR3 spans 16 residues. Germline assignment: CDR1 MNHNS and CDR2 SASEGT. The V segment lost 6 bases and the J segment 4 bases; nucleotides outside the gene matches: 10.

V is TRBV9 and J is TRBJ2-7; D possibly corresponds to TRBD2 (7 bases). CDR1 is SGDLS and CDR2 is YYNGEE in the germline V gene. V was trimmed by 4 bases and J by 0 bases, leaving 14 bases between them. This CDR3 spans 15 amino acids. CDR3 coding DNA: TGTGCCAGCAGCTGGGAGGGGGGGTCCTCCTACGAGCAGTACTTC. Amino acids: CASSWEGGSSYEQYF. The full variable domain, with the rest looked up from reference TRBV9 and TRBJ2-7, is DSGVTQTPKHLITATGQRVTLRCSPRSGDLSVYWYQQSLDQGLQFLIQYYNGEERAKGNILERFSAQQFPDLHSELNLSSLELGDSALYFCASSWEGGSSYEQYFGPGTRLTVT.

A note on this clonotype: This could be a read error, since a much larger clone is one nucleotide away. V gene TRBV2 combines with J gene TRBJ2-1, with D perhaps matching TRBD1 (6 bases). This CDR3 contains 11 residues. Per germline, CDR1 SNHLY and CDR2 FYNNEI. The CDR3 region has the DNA TGTGCCAGGCTAACAGGGAATGAGCAGCTCTTC. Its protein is CARLTGNEQLF.

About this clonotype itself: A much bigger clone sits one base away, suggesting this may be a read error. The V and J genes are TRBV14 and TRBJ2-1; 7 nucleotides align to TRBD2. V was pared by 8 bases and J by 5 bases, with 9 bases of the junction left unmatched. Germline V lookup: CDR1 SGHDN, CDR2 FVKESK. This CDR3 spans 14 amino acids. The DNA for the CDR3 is TGTGCCAGCGGCCGGAGCGGGACCGACAATGAGCAGTTCTTC. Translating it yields CASGRSGTDNEQFF. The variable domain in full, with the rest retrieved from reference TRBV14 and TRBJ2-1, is EAGVTQFPSHSVIEKGQTVTLRCDPISGHDNLYWYRRVMGKEIKFLLHFVKESKQDESGMPNNRFLAERTGGTYSTLKVQPAELEDSGVYFCASGRSGTDNEQFFGPGTRLTVL.

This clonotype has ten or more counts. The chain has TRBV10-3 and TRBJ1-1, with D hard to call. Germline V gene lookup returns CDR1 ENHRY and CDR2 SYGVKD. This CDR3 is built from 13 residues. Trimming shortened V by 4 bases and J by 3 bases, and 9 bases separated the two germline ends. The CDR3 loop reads CAISADRDTEAFF. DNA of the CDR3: TGTGCCATCAGTGCGGACCGGGACACTGAAGCTTTCTTT.

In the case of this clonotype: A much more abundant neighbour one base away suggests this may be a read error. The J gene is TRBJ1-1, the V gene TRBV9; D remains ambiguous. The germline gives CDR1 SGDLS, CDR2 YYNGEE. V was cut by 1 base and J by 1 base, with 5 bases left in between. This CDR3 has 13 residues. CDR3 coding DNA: TGTGCCAGCAGCGTACAGACGAACACTGAAGCTTTCTTT. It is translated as CASSVQTNTEAFF.